A single sample gave rise to the 28 T cell receptor beta chains below, sequenced in a study of blood T cell repertoires in COVID-19. Libraries were prepared by immunoSEQ multiplex PCR; TCRdb keeps only in-frame clonotypes and omits some of them. The data show under 200,000 clones, with roughly 78% seen just once and 7.5% to 8.5% held by the top ten. The sample was peripheral blood. Receptors were obtained from an older woman with COVID-19, enrolled during active disease.

The rearrangement uses TRBV28 and TRBJ2-1; TRBD1 matches 10 bases. Germline CDR1 and CDR2: MDHEN and SYDVKM. The CDR3 runs 16 residues. V trimming: 5 bases; J trimming: 10 bases; junction bases outside the gene matches: 14. This chain's CDR3 is CASSILAETGGREQFF. CDR3 in DNA: TGTGCCAGCAGTATCCTCGCCGAGACAGGGGGCCGGGAGCAGTTCTTC. Using reference TRBV28 and TRBJ2-1 for the parts outside the CDR3, the full variable domain is DVKVTQSSRYLVKRTGEKVFLECVQDMDHENMFWYRQDPGLGLRLIYFSYDVKMKEKGDIPEGYSVSREKKERFSLILESASTNQTSMYLCASSILAETGGREQFFGPGTRLTVL.

The V gene is TRBV4-2, the J gene TRBJ2-2; a possible D gene is TRBD2 (5 bases). Trimming took off 0 bases at V and 3 bases at J, with 14 bases between the two ends. Germline CDR1 and CDR2: LGHNA and YNFKEQ. The CDR3 is 17 residues long. The CDR3 DNA follows: TGTGCCAGCAGCCAAGAAGCGCGCGGGTCCTACACCGGGGAGCTGTTTTTT. Translating it yields CASSQEARGSYTGELFF.

The chain links TRBV7-2 to TRBJ2-2; possibly TRBD2 for D (6 bases). CDR1 is SGHTA and CDR2 is FQGNSA in the germline V gene. Trimming cost V 5 bases and J 7 bases, with 20 bases left between them. This CDR3 spans 16 amino acids. The CDR3 region has the DNA TGTGCCAGCAGCCCCCCGCGGGGTTTTGTAGGCGGGGAGCTGTTTTTT. It encodes CASSPPRGFVGGELFF.

As DNA, the CDR3 is TGCAGCGTCGTAACTAGCGTGTTCTACAATGAGCAGTTCTTC. Translated: CSVVTSVFYNEQFF. This sequence joins TRBV29-1 and TRBJ2-1, with 7 bases identical to TRBD2. The V and J ends lost 6 bases and 3 bases, in that order; junction bases with no gene match: 8. CDR3 length: 14 amino acids. Germline V CDR1 and CDR2: SQVTM, ANQGSEA.

This clone was observed a handful of times. The chain joins TRBV18 to TRBJ1-1; 11 nucleotides align to TRBD1. The CDR3 contains 15 residues. J was trimmed by 8 bases and V by 3 bases; bases with no gene match: 8. Germline values: CDR1 KGHSH, CDR2 LQKENI. The CDR3 DNA follows: TGTGCCAGCTCACCGGGACAGGGGGTCCTGGCCGAAGCTTTCTTT. Amino acid sequence: CASSPGQGVLAEAFF.

The rearrangement uses TRBV19 and TRBJ2-7; tentatively, D is TRBD2 (6 bases). In germline, CDR1 is LNHDA, CDR2 SQIVND (reference sequence). The CDR3 runs 13 residues. V lost 4 bases to trimming and J lost 2 bases, with 9 bases between them. CDR3 in amino acids: CASSRRGPYEQYF. CDR3 DNA sequence: TGTGCCAGTAGTAGGCGGGGACCCTACGAGCAGTACTTC.

The gene calls are TRBV4-1 and TRBJ1-3, with 7 bases identical to TRBD1. The CDR3 loop spans 18 amino acids. Germline trimming cut 4 bases from V and 0 bases from J; bases unmatched to any gene: 12. In germline, CDR1 is MGHRA, CDR2 YSYEKL. In DNA, the CDR3 is TGCGCCAGCAGCCCCGAACCCACAGGGGTTAGCTCTGGAAACACCATATATTTT. Translated, it gives CASSPEPTGVSSGNTIYF.

V usage is TRBV5-4 and J usage is TRBJ1-1; D is uncertain. From germline, CDR1 is SGHNT and CDR2 YYREEE (reference sequence). V was trimmed by 0 bases and J by 0 bases, leaving 9 bases between them. This CDR3 is built from 15 residues. CDR3 sequence reads: CASSLASSLNTEAFF. The CDR3, as DNA: TGTGCCAGCAGCTTGGCGAGCTCGTTGAACACTGAAGCTTTCTTT.

The J gene is TRBJ2-7, the V gene TRBV5-1; TRBD2 agrees at 14 bases. Germline values: CDR1 SGHRS, CDR2 YFSETQ. The CDR3 contains 15 residues. V gave up 3 bases and J gave up 7 bases; unmatched junction bases: 6. In nucleotides, the CDR3 is TGCGCCAGCAGCTGGGGGACTAGCGGGAGTGGTGAGCAGTACTTC. Its protein is CASSWGTSGSGEQYF.

This clone has just a few counts. The chain employs TRBV12-2 and TRBJ1-1. TRBV12-2 has pseudogene status. The CDR3 length is 12 residues. This chain's CDR3 is CASRSPPRGRFF. The CDR3 DNA follows: TGTGCAAGTCGCTCTCCCCCCCGAGGGAGGTTCTTT.

The V call is TRBV5-1, the J call TRBJ2-1; the D gene is possibly TRBD2 (6 bases). V was clipped by 2 bases and J by 4 bases, with 13 bases between them. Germline CDR1 SGHRS, CDR2 YFSETQ. This CDR3 has 15 amino acids. The CDR3 bases are TGCGCCAGCAGCTTCGGCGCGGGGATTTACAATGAGCAGTTCTTC. Translated, it gives CASSFGAGIYNEQFF.

This sequence joins TRBV5-1 and TRBJ2-6, with 11 positions matching TRBD2. Trimming at V came to 4 bases and at J to 0 bases, leaving 3 bases not matched to a gene. Germline CDR1 is SGHRS and CDR2 is YFSETQ. The CDR3 spans 17 residues. CDR3 region: CASSEGLADSGANVLTF. The CDR3 region has the DNA TGCGCCAGCAGCGAGGGACTAGCGGACTCTGGGGCCAACGTCCTGACTTTC.

V is TRBV28 and J is TRBJ2-4; D may be TRBD2 (5 bases). The germline gives CDR1 MDHEN, CDR2 SYDVKM. Trimming took 7 bases from V and 4 from J, leaving 20 bases between them. CDR3 length: 16 residues. Written as DNA, the CDR3 is TGTGCCAGCACCCCACTTGGCGGGTCCCCAAAAAACATTCAGTACTTC. Translation gives CASTPLGGSPKNIQYF.

This chain connects TRBV7-3 to TRBJ2-5; 7 nucleotides align to TRBD2. CDR3 size: 16 residues. Germline CDR1 SGHTA, CDR2 FQGTGA. Unmatched junction bases numbered 10, after V lost 2 bases and J lost 4 bases. CDR3 loop: CASSLEASGAGETQYF. In DNA form, the CDR3 reads TGTGCCAGCAGCTTAGAGGCCAGCGGGGCGGGAGAGACCCAGTACTTC.

The chain recombines TRBV7-8 with TRBJ2-7, with 10 bases matching TRBD1. There are 16 residues in the CDR3. Per germline, CDR1 SGHVS and CDR2 FQNEAQ. Losses at the gene ends were 5 bases for V and 2 bases for J; bases not matched to a gene: 9. Here the CDR3 reads CASSPRPGQGPYEQYF. The CDR3 nucleotides are TGTGCCAGCAGCCCTCGACCGGGACAGGGGCCCTACGAGCAGTACTTC. Together with reference TRBV7-8 and TRBJ2-7, the CDR3 gives the full variable domain: GAGVSQSPRYKVAKRGQDVALRCDPISGHVSLFWYQQALGQGPEFLTYFQNEAQLDKSGLPSDRFFAERPEGSVSTLKIQRTQQEDSAVYLCASSPRPGQGPYEQYFGPGTRLTVT.

This chain links TRBV4-1 with TRBJ2-4; 15 positions agree with TRBD2. CDR3 length equals 21 residues. Germline V lookup: CDR1 MGHRA, CDR2 YSYEKL. Trimming at V came to 3 bases and at J to 0 bases, leaving 12 bases not matched to a gene. The DNA of the CDR3 is TGCGCCAGCAGCCAGGGTCAGGGACTAGCGGGAGGCGGGAAAGCCAAAAACATTCAGTACTTC. The encoded protein is CASSQGQGLAGGGKAKNIQYF.

The chain uses TRBV6-5 and TRBJ2-5; TRBD2 matches 10 bases. Germline trimming cut 5 bases from V and 4 bases from J; bases unmatched to any gene: 7. CDR3 size: 15 residues. CDR1 is MNHEY, CDR2 SVGAGI, per germline. CDR3 coding DNA: TGTGCCAGCAGTACGCTAGCGGGAGAGGGAGAGACCCAGTACTTC. It yields the protein CASSTLAGEGETQYF.

The chain combines TRBV12-3 or TRBV12-4 with TRBJ2-7; a possible D gene is TRBD2 (5 bases). This CDR3 contains 13 residues. V lost 2 bases to trimming and J lost 4 bases, with 9 bases between them. CDR3 in DNA: TGTGCCAGCAGTTTATGGACTCCTTACGAGCAGTACTTC. Translating gives CASSLWTPYEQYF.

This chain uses TRBV11-1 with TRBJ2-7; 8 bases fit TRBD2. The CDR3 has 14 amino acids. Germline values: CDR1 SGHAT, CDR2 FQDESV (reference sequence). With 6 bases clipped from V and 0 bases from J, the junction kept 4 bases outside the gene matches. DNA for the CDR3: TGTGCCAGCAGACGGGAGGGTAGCTCCTACGAGCAGTACTTC. It codes for CASRREGSSYEQYF.

V gene TRBV9 combines with J gene TRBJ2-5, with TRBD2 identical over 9 bases. The germline gives CDR1 SGDLS, CDR2 YYNGEE. The CDR3 has 14 amino acids. V dropped 4 bases and J dropped 3; count of bases not matched to a gene: 4. CDR3 DNA: TGTGCCAGCAGCCCCCGCGGGGGGGAAGAGACCCAGTACTTC. It codes for CASSPRGGEETQYF.

The CDR3 sequence: CASSTGTGVIGANVLTF. The CDR3 nucleotides read TGTGCCAGTAGTACCGGGACAGGTGTGATCGGGGCCAACGTCCTGACTTTC. The chain has TRBV19 and TRBJ2-6; 8 nucleotides match TRBD1. The CDR3 length is 17 residues. Trimming cost V 4 bases and J 4 bases; bases outside gene matches: 9. Germline CDR1 LNHDA, CDR2 SQIVND (reference sequence).

In its sample, this clone was seen once. The chain links TRBV5-6 to TRBJ2-7, with D tentatively TRBD2 (5 bases). CDR3 length: 14 residues. V was shortened by 4 bases and J by 5 bases, with 16 bases between the two germline ends. In germline, CDR1 is SGHDT, CDR2 YYEEEE. CDR3 loop: CASSRVAWENEQYF. In DNA, the CDR3 is TGTGCCAGCAGCAGAGTAGCGTGGGAGAACGAGCAGTACTTC. Full variable domain (outside the CDR3, taken from reference TRBV5-6 and TRBJ2-7): DAGVTQSPTHLIKTRGQQVTLRCSPKSGHDTVSWYQQALGQGPQFIFQYYEEEERQRGNFPDRFSGHQFPNYSSELNVNALLLGDSALYLCASSRVAWENEQYFGPGTRLTVT.

The chain recombines TRBV5-8 with TRBJ1-1; the match to TRBD1 covers 7 bases. CDR3 length: 17 residues. V lost 2 bases, J lost 1 base, and 11 bases stayed unmatched. In germline, CDR1 is SGHTS, CDR2 YDEGEE. The CDR3 nucleotides are TGTGCCAGCAGCTTTGACAGGGCGATACTACCGAACACTGAAGCTTTCTTT. This gives the protein CASSFDRAILPNTEAFF.

J is TRBJ1-5 and V is TRBV27, with a weak D call TRBD1 (6 bases). The CDR3 has 14 amino acids. Germline V CDR1 and CDR2: MNHEY, SMNVEV (reference sequence). V was trimmed by 7 bases and J by 7 bases, leaving 17 bases between them. The CDR3 nucleotides are TGTGCCAGCACCGCGGTAGGGGGAGGGCAGCCCCAGCATTTT. It encodes CASTAVGGGQPQHF.

The V gene is TRBV7-2, the J gene TRBJ1-5, with D maybe TRBD1 (6 bases). The ends were cut back, 1 base at V and 3 bases at J, with 10 bases in the middle. The germline CDR1 and CDR2 sequences are SGHTA and FQGNSA. The CDR3 runs 15 residues. The CDR3 protein is CASSLGRTDNQPQHF. The CDR3 bases are TGTGCCAGCAGCTTAGGCCGGACAGACAATCAGCCCCAGCATTTT.

This chain links TRBV11-2 with TRBJ2-1; 7 nucleotides line up with TRBD1. CDR3 length: 16 amino acids. In germline, CDR1 is SGHAT, CDR2 FQNNGV. V trimming: 3 bases; J trimming: 3 bases; junction bases outside the gene matches: 8. CDR3 region: CASSFDRQGFYNEQFF. CDR3 bases: TGTGCCAGCAGCTTCGATAGACAGGGCTTCTACAATGAGCAGTTCTTC.

The rearrangement links TRBV5-1 to TRBJ2-2, with TRBD1 as a possible D gene (6 bases). CDR3 length: 16 amino acids. From germline, CDR1 is SGHRS and CDR2 YFSETQ. Trimming stripped 3 bases from V and 0 bases from J, with 12 bases between. Written as DNA, the CDR3 is TGCGCCAGCAGCTCGGGACACCTGTCGAACACCGGGGAGCTGTTTTTT. Translation gives CASSSGHLSNTGELFF.

This clone was seen once. V and J are TRBV27 and TRBJ2-7, with 12 bases identical to TRBD2. The junction had 9 bases not matched to a gene; V was cut back by 5 bases and J by 7 bases. Per germline, CDR1 MNHEY and CDR2 SMNVEV (reference sequence). The CDR3 loop spans 15 amino acids. The CDR3 sequence is CASSIGTSGSSEQYF. The CDR3, as DNA: TGTGCCAGCAGTATCGGGACTAGCGGGTCGTCTGAGCAGTACTTC.